This record covers a single T cell receptor beta chain. Its antigen is still unknown. Base qualities were left out, and no much larger clone turns up one base away. These data originate in a study of Ad26.COV2.S vaccination and SARS-CoV-2 variants (dated by TCRdb to the early 2020s). Regarding the complete study: Vaccine-arm donors were drawn from COV1001, a multicentre, randomized, double-blind, placebo-controlled phase I-IIa trial of Ad26.COV2.S in healthy adults. Ad26.COV2.S was administered intramuscularly at 5 x 10^10 or 1 x 10^11 viral particles, either as a single shot or as two shots given 56 days apart. The specificity and breadth of SARS-CoV-2-reactive T cell receptors after Ad26.COV2.S vaccination were assessed by TCRbeta repertoire sequencing. A total of around 32 samples were included in the TCR-sequenced set, comprising about 20 Ad26.COV2.S vaccine recipients, 5 placebo recipients and 8 SARS-CoV-2 convalescent individuals. Participants in the trial were split at random into five groups of five each, receiving low-dose or high-dose Ad26.COV2.S once or twice, or else placebo on both occasions. Investigators did not know the trial group allocation while performing experiments and assessing outcomes.

General conclusions and limits of the study: Substantial breadth of spike-specific CD8+ and CD4+ T cell responses was reported after vaccination. According to the authors, total T cell responses may have been underestimated by the TCR breadth and depth analyses. Vaccine and placebo recipients had similar non-spike TCR breadth, a finding consistent with the vaccine containing only spike. Comparing responses between vaccine doses or regimens was not something the study was powered to do. Ad26.COV2.S recipients had higher spike-specific TCR breadth than placebo recipients (P = 0.0014).

What this sample's treatment or condition label stands for: around 19 received Ad26.COV2.S at low or high dose, single or two shots; about 5 received placebo; per-sample allocation not given. For vaccine and placebo recipients, repertoires were sequenced using samples collected on day 63 after the first injection. Cohort 1b enrolled 20 to 30 adults aged 18-55 years at a single site in Boston, USA, between 29 July and 7 August 2020. Ad26.COV2.S was a replication-incompetent adenovirus type 26 vector expressing a prefusion-stabilized SARS-CoV-2 spike protein from the original Wuhan strain. Taken from cysteine to phenylalanine, the CDR3 has 11 residues. The retained sequence is limited to the CDR3, 33 bases, with the frame set at the first base. The germline V gene encodes CDR1 SGHAT and CDR2 FQNNGV. The V and J ends are trimmed by 5 bases and 4 bases, leaving 5 bases between them. The immunoSEQ Assay was the method used to sequence TCRbeta CDR3 regions. After extraction, genomic DNA underwent amplification by bias-controlled multiplex PCR, followed by high-throughput sequencing. Turning to the authors' computational methods: To quantify the absolute abundance of every unique TCRbeta CDR3 region, sequences were collapsed and filtered. T cell fraction was estimated by normalization of TCRbeta template counts to usable DNA, with usable DNA being measured through amplification of reference genes present in all nucleated cells. Repertoire TCRs were annotated as SARS-CoV-2-specific when V gene, CDR3 amino acid sequence and J gene were exactly matched to a known reactive TCR set. The reference SARS-CoV-2 TCR set was obtained from MIRA and was filtered for enrichment in COVID-19-positive ImmuneCODE repertoires, whereby public or cross-reactive TCRs were removed. Drawing on the MIRA antigens, annotated TCRs were analysed further at the level of specific ORF or position within ORF. Breadth was defined as annotated unique rearrangements over total unique productive rearrangements; depth was the summed frequency of those rearrangements. Group comparisons of TCR breadth used two-sided Wilcoxon rank-sum tests. Sourced from immuneACCESS, this table was stored by TCRdb with only in-frame sequences that have V and J called. A share of the clones is absent; for the studies checked, an unresolved V gene accounts for under half, and the remainder has no known explanation. D and trimming were read from the DNA, whereas the V and J calls and clone size are those reported in that table. This sample holds around 380,000 clones; approximately 86% were observed only once. The biggest ten clones account for 3.5% of the sample.

Recombination linked TRBV11-2 to TRBJ2-5; the D gene remains uncertain. This clonotype was obtained from a person aged 18 to 59 who received the Ad26.COV2.S COVID-19 vaccine or a placebo. The specimen comprised peripheral blood, sampled in a trial of Ad26.COV2.S vaccine versus placebo. For the CDR3, the sequence is CASSPGETQYF. The bases read TGTGCCAGCAGCCCCGGAGAGACCCAGTACTTC.